This TCR beta chain was identified during a study of blood T cells in healthy people across ages. PBMCs, at least 7 million per sample, were isolated. Using a J-beta primer mix together with a sample-barcoded 5' primer, a second PCR was run for roughly 7 to 11 cycles. TCRdb processed the 5' RACE reads anew with MiXCR; each CDR3 protein has one entry. The top ten hold about 42% of the sample, which has more than 650,000 distinct CDR3 sequences, about 55% seen once. This clonotype was recorded once. Its specificity is not known. This CDR3 has 15 amino acids. Germline V gene sequence: CDR1 MDHEN, CDR2 SYDVKM. J lost 2 bases, V lost 5 bases, and 4 bases had no gene match. Points from the study as a whole: A conclusive naive versus antigen-experienced comparison was prevented by the unsorted PBMCs.

The gene calls are TRBV28 and TRBJ2-5, with TRBD2 matching over 11 bases. This clonotype was obtained from a man older than 75 in good health. The sample taken for sequencing was blood. The CDR3 DNA follows: TGTGCCAGCAGTCATAGCGGGAGGGGGCAAGAGACCCAGTACTTC. It codes for CASSHSGRGQETQYF. The full variable domain, its missing parts supplied by reference TRBV28 and TRBJ2-5, is DVKVTQSSRYLVKRTGEKVFLECVQDMDHENMFWYRQDPGLGLRLIYFSYDVKMKEKGDIPEGYSVSREKKERFSLILESASTNQTSMYLCASSHSGRGQETQYFGPGTRLLVL.